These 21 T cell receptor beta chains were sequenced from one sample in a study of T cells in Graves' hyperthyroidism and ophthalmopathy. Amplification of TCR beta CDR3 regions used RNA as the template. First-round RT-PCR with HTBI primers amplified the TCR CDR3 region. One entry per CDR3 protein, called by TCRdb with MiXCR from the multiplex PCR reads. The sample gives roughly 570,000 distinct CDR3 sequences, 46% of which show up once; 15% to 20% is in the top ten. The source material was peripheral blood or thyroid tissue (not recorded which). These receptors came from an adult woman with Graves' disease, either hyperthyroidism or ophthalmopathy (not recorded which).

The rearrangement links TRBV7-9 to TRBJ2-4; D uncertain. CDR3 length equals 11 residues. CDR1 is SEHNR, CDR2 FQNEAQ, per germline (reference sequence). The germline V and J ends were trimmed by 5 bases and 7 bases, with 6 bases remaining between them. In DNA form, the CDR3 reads TGTGCCAGCAGCCCCGGGAACATTCAGTACTTC. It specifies CASSPGNIQYF.

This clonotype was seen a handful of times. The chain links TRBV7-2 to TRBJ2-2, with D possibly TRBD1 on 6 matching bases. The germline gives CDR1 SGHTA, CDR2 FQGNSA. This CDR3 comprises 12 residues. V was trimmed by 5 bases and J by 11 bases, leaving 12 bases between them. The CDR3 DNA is TGTGCCAGCAGCCGAGGACAGCGTGAGCTGTTTTTT. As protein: CASSRGQRELFF.

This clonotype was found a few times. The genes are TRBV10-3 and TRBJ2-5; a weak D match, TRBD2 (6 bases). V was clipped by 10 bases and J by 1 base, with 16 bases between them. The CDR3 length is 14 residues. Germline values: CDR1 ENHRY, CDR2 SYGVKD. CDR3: CATAGKGSQETQYF. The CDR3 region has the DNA TGTGCCACGGCGGGAAAGGGAAGCCAAGAGACCCAGTACTTC.

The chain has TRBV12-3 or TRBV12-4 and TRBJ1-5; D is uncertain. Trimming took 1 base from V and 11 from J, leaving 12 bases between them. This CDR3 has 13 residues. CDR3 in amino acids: CASSLVRSETQHF. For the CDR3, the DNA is TGTGCCAGCAGTTTAGTGAGGTCAGAGACCCAGCATTTT.

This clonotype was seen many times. CDR3: CASSLRDRAVYTGELFF. CDR3 in DNA: TGTGCCAGCAGCTTGCGGGACAGGGCCGTGTACACCGGGGAGCTGTTTTTT. V gene TRBV7-9 combines with J gene TRBJ2-2; 9 bases are shared with TRBD1. Germline values: CDR1 SEHNR, CDR2 FQNEAQ (reference sequence). Trimming at V came to 3 bases and at J to 3 bases, leaving 8 bases not matched to a gene. The CDR3 length is 17 residues.

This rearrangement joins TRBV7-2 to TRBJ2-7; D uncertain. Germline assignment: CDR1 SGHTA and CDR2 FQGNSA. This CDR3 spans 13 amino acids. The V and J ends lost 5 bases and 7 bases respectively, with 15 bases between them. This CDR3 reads CASSPNPGREQYF. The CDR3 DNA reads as TGTGCCAGCAGCCCCAACCCGGGCCGAGAGCAGTACTTC.

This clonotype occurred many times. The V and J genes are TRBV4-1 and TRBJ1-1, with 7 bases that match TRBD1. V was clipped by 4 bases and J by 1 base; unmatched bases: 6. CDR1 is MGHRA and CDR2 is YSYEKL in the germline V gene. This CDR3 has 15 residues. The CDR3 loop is CASSRGGDRNTEAFF. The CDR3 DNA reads TGCGCCAGCAGCCGTGGGGGGGACAGGAACACTGAAGCTTTCTTT.

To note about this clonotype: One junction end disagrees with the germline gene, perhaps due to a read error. The CDR3 DNA is TGTGCCAGCAGAAGGGATTTGAACACTGAAGCTTTC. It encodes CASRRDLNTEAF. The V gene is TRBV7-2, the J gene TRBJ2-6; D remains unclear. Germline loops: CDR1 SGHTA, CDR2 FQGNSA. This CDR3 has 12 amino acids.

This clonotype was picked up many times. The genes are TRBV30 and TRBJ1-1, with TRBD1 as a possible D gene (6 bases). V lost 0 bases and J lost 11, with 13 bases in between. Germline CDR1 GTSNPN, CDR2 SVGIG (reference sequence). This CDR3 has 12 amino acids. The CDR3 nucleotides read TGTGCCTGGAGTGTAGAAGGGCAGGGGGCTTTCTTT. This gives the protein CAWSVEGQGAFF.

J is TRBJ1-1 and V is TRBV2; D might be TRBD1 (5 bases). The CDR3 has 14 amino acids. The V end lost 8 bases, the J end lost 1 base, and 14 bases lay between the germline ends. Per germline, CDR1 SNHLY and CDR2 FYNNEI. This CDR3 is CASGPGTGNTEAFF. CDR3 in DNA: TGTGCCAGCGGTCCCGGGACGGGGAACACTGAAGCTTTCTTT.

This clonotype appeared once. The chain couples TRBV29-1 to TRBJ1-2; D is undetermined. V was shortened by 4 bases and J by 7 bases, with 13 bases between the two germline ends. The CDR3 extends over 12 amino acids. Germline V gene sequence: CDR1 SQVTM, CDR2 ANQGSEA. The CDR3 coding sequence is TGCAGCGTTGTCGCGGGGAGCGGTGGCTACACCTTC. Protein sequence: CSVVAGSGGYTF.

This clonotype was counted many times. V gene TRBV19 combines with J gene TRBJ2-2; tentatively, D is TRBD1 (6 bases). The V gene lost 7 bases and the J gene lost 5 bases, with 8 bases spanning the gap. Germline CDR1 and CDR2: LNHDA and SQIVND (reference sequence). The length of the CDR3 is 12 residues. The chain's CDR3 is CASNTGTGELFF. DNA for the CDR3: TGTGCCAGTAACACAGGGACCGGGGAGCTGTTTTTT.

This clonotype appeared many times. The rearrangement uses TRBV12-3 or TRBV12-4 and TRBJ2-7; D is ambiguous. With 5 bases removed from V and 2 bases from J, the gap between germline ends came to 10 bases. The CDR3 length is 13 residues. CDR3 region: CASSLTPAYEQYF. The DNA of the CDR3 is TGTGCCAGCAGTCTTACCCCGGCCTACGAGCAGTACTTC.

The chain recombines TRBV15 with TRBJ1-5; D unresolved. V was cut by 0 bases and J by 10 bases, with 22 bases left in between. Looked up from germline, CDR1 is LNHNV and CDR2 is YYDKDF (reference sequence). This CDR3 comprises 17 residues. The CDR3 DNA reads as TGTGCCACCAGCAGAGATAAGGGAACGGCGGTGCATTCACCCCAGCATTTT. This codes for CATSRDKGTAVHSPQHF.

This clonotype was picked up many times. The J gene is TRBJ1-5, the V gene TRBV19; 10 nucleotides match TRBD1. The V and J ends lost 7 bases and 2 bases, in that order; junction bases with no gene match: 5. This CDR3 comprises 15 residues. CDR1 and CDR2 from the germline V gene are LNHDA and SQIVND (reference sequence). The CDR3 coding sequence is TGTGCCAGTACAGCCGGGACAGGGGGCAATCAGCCCCAGCATTTT. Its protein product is CASTAGTGGNQPQHF.

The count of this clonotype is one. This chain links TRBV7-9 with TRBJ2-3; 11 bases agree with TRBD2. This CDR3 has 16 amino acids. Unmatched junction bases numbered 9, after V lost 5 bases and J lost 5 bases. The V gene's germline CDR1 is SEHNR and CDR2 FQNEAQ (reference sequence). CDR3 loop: CASSAIGTSGRDTQYF. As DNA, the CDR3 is TGTGCCAGCAGCGCCATCGGGACTAGCGGACGAGATACGCAGTATTTT.

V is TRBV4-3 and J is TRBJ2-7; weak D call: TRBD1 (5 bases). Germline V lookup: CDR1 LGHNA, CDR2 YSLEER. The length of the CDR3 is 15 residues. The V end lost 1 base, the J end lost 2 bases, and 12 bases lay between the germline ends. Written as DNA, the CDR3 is TGCGCCAGCAGCCAAGGTACACAGGCGGCCTACGAGCAGTACTTC. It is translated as CASSQGTQAAYEQYF.

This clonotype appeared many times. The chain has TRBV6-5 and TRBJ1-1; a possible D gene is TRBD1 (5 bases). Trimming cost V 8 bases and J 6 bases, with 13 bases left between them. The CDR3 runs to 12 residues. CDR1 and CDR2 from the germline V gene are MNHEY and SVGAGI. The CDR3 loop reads CASLFDRPEAFF. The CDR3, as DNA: TGTGCCAGCCTCTTTGACAGACCTGAAGCTTTCTTT.

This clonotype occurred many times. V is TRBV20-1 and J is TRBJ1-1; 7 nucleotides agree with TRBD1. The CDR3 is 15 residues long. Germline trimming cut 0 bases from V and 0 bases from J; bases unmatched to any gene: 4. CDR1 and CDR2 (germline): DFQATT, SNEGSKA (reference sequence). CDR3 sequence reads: CSARDAGGVNTEAFF. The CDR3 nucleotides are TGCAGTGCTAGAGATGCAGGGGGAGTGAACACTGAAGCTTTCTTT.

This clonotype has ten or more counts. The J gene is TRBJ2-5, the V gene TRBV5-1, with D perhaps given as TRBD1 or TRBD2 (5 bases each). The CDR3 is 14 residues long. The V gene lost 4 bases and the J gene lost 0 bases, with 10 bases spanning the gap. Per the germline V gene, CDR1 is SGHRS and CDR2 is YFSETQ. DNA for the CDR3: TGCGCCAGCAGCCCGGGACGGAACCAAGAGACCCAGTACTTC. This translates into CASSPGRNQETQYF.

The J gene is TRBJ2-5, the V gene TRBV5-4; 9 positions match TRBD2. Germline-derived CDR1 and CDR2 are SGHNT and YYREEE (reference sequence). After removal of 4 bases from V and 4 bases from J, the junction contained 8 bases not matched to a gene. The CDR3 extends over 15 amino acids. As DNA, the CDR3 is TGTGCCAGCAGCACCGTAGCGGGAGATGGAGAGACCCAGTACTTC. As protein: CASSTVAGDGETQYF.